This T cell receptor beta chain originates from a study of blood T cell repertoires in COVID-19. As processed by the authors: Quantification of nucleated cells was approximated via reference gene primer amplification. TCRdb keeps only in-frame clones here, not all; method: immunoSEQ multiplex PCR. V and J calls and clone size follow that table, whereas D and trimming were derived from the DNA. Among 170,000 or so clones listed, around four fifths were seen once. Everyone who took part was roughly 18 to 89 years old, and they came from about two dozen US areas. CDR3 length: 14 residues. Per germline, CDR1 KGHDR and CDR2 SFDVKD. V was cut by 1 base and J by 5 bases, with 7 bases left in between. This clone was seen ten or more times.

V usage is TRBV24-1 and J usage is TRBJ2-2; D gene uncertain. The sample consisted of PBMCs or T cells enriched from blood (not recorded which). The receptor was derived from a woman aged 50 to 60 who had recovered from COVID-19. Written as DNA, the CDR3 is TGTGCCACCAGTGATTTCACAGAGACCGGGGAGCTGTTTTTT. Its protein is CATSDFTETGELFF.